Below, one TCR beta chain is given with its context. As yet, its antigen is unknown. This record comes from a study of cytomegalovirus exposure and HLA in healthy donors. The study, taken as a whole, reports: Later on, an analysis tied 18,000 or so TCR beta sequences to HLA alleles at 0.05 false discovery rate.

This CDR3 has 15 residues. 13 Jbeta primers and 60 Vbeta primers were used for the PCR. Under the authors' procedure: Unique TCR beta chains numbered 60 million to 100 million in a later analysis, with roughly 10 million shared. Here immunoSEQ multiplex PCR was the method, and the copy in TCRdb shows in-frame clones only, minus some. That table furnishes V, J and clone size, whereas the DNA furnished D and trimming. This repertoire shows more than 45,000 clones, over 80% found once; its top ten account for roughly 1.5%. The sequenced sample consisted of PBMCs. This chain links TRBV12-2 with TRBJ1-2. TRBV12-2 is classified as a pseudogene. This clonotype was sampled from a young man in good health and CMV-seronegative. The CDR3, as DNA: TGTGCAAGTCGCTTAGCGCGGAAAGGATTCTATGGCTACACCTTC. This translates into CASRLARKGFYGYTF.